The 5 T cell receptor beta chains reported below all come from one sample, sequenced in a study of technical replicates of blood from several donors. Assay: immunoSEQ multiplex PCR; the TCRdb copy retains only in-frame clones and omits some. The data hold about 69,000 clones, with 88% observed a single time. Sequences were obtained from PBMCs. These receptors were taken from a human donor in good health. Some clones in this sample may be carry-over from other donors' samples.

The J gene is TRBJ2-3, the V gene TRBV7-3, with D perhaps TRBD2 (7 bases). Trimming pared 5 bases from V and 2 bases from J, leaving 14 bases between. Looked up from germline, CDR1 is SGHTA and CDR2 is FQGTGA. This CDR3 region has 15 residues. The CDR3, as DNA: TGTGCCAGCAGCCCCGGGGGGCAAACCACAGATACGCAGTATTTT. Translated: CASSPGGQTTDTQYF.

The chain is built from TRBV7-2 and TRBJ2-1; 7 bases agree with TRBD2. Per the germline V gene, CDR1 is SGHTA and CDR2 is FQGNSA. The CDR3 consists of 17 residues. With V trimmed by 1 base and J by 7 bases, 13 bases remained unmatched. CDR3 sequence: CASSLGRGRELRNEQFF. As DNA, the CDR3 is TGTGCCAGCAGCTTAGGACGCGGGCGGGAGCTTCGGAATGAGCAGTTCTTC.

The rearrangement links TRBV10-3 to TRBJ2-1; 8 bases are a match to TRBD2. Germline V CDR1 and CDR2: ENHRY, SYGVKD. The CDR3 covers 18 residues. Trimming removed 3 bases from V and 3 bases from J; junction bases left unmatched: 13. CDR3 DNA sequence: TGTGCCATCAGTGACTCCCCCGGGGCGGGAGGTTTCTACAATGAGCAGTTCTTC. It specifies CAISDSPGAGGFYNEQFF.

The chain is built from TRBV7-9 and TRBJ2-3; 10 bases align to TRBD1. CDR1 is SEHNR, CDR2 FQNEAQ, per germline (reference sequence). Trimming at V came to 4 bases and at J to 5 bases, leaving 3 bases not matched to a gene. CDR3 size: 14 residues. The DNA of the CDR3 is TGTGCCAGCAGCTCAGGACAGGGGGTAGATACGCAGTATTTT. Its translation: CASSSGQGVDTQYF.

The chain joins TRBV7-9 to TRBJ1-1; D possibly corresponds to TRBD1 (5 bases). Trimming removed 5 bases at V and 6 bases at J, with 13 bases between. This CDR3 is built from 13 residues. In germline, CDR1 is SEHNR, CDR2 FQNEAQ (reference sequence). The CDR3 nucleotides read TGTGCCAGCAGCGAGCAGGGTTTCGCTGAAGCTTTCTTT. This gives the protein CASSEQGFAEAFF.